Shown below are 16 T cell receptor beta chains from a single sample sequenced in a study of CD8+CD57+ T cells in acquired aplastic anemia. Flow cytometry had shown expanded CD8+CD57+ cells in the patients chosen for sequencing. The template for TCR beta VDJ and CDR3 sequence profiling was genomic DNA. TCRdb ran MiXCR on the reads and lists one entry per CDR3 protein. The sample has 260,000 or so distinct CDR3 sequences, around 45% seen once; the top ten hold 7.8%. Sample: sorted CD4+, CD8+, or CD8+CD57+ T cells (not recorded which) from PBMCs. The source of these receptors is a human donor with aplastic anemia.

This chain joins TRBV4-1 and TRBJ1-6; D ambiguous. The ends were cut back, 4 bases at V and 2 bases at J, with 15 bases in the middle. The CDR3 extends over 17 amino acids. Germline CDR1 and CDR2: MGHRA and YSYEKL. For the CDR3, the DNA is TGCGCCAGCAGCCCACACAGTCTGCTAACCTATAATTCACCCCTCCACTTT. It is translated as CASSPHSLLTYNSPLHF.

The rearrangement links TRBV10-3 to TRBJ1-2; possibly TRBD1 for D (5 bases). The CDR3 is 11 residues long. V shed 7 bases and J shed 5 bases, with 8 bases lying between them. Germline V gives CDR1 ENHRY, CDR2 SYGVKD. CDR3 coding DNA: TGTGCCATCATAGGGGAATATGGCTACACCTTC. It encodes CAIIGEYGYTF.

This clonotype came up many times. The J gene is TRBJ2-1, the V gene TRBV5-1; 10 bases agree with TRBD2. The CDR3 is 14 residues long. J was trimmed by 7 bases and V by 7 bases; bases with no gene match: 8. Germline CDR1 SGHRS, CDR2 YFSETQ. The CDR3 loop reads CASRTSGEWNEQFF. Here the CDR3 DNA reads TGCGCCAGCCGTACTAGCGGGGAGTGGAATGAGCAGTTCTTC.

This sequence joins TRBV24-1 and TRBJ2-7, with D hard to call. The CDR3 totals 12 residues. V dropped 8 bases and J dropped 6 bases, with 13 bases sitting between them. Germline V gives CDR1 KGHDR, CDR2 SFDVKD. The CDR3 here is CATKAESGEQYF. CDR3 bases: TGTGCCACCAAAGCTGAGAGTGGCGAGCAGTACTTC.

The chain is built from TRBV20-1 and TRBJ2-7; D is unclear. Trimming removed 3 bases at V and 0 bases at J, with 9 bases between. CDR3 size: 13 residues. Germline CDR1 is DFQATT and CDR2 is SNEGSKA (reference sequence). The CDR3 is CSASFGDSYEQYF. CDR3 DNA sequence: TGCAGTGCTAGTTTCGGCGACTCCTACGAGCAGTACTTC.

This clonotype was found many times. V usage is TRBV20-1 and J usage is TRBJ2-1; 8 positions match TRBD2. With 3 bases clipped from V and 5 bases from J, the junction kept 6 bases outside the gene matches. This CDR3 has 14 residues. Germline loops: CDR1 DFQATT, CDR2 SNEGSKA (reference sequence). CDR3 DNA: TGCAGTGCTAGTGGCGGGGGGAATAACAATGAGCAGTTCTTC. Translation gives CSASGGGNNNEQFF.

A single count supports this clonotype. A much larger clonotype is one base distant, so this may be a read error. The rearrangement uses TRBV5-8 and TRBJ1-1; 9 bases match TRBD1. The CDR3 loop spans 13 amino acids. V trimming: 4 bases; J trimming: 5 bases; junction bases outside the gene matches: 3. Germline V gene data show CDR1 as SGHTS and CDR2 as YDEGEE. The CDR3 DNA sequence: TGTGCCAGCAGCCCGGGGACAGGGACTGAAGCTTTCTTT. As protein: CASSPGTGTEAFF. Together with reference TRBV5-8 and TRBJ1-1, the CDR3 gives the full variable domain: EAGVTQSPTHLIKTRGQQATLRCSPISGHTSVYWYQQALGLGLQFLLWYDEGEERNRGNFPPRFSGRQFPNYSSELNVNALELEDSALYLCASSPGTGTEAFFGQGTRLTVV.

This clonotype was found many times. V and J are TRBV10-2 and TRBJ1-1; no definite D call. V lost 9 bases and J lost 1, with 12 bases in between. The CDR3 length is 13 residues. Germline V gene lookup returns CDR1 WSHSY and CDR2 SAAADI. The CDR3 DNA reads TGCGCCAGTGGGGTCCATGAGAACACTGAAGCTTTCTTT. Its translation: CASGVHENTEAFF.

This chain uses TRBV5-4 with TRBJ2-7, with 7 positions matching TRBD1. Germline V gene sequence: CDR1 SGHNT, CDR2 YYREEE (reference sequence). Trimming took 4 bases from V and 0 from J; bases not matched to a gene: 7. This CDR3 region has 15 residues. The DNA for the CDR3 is TGTGCCAGCAGCCTACAGGGGTCAAACTCCTACGAGCAGTACTTC. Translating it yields CASSLQGSNSYEQYF.

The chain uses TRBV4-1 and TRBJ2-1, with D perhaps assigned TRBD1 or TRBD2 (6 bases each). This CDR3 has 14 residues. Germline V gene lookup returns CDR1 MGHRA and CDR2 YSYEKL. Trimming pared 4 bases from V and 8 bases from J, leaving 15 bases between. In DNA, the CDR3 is TGCGCCAGCAGCCCTGGGGGGCGGTACGATGAGCAGTTCTTC. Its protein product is CASSPGGRYDEQFF.

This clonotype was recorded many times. As DNA, the CDR3 is TGTGCCAGCAGTCCCCGGGGGGGCTCCTACGAGCAGTACTTC. Translation: CASSPRGGSYEQYF. V gene TRBV12-3 or TRBV12-4 combines with J gene TRBJ2-7; 8 bases line up with TRBD2. CDR3 length equals 14 residues. Trimming took 5 bases from V and 0 from J; bases not matched to a gene: 3.

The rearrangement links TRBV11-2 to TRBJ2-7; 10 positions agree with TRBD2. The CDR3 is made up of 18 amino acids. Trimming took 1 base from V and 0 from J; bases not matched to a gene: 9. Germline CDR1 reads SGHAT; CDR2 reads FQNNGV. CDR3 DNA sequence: TGTGCCAGCAGCTTAGTACCTAGCGGGGGCCGCAACTCCTACGAGCAGTACTTC. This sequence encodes CASSLVPSGGRNSYEQYF.

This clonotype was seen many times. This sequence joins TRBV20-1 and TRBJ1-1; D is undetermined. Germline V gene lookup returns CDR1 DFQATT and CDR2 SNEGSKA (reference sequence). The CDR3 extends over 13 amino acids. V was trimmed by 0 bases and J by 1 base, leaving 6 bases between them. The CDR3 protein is CSARDTWNTEAFF. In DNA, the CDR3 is TGCAGTGCTAGAGATACATGGAACACTGAAGCTTTCTTT.

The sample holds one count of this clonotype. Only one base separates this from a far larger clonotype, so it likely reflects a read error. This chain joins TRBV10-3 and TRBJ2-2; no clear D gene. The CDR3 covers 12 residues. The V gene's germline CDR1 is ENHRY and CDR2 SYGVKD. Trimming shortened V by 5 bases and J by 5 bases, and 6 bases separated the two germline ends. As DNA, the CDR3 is TGTGCCATCAGTTACGGGACCGGGGAGCTGTTTTTT. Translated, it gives CAISYGTGELFF.

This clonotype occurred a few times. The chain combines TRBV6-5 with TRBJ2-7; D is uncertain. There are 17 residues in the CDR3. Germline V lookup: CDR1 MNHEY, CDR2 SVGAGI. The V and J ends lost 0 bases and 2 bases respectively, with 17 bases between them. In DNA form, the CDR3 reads TGTGCCAGCAGTTACTCGAATTTTGTCTCAACTCCCTACGAGCAGTACTTC. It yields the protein CASSYSNFVSTPYEQYF.

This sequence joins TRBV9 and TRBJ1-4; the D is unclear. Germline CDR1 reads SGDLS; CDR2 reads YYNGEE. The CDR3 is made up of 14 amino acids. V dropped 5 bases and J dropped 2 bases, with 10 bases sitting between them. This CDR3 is CASSFRPTNEKLFF. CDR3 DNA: TGTGCCAGCAGTTTCCGCCCGACTAATGAAAAACTGTTTTTT.